This T cell receptor (beta chain) was found in a study of CD8+ T cells in alopecia areata. Across the whole study: Treated patients received oral tofacitinib, 5 to 10 mg twice daily.

This CDR3 is built from 17 residues. V lost 6 bases, J lost 4 bases, and 21 bases lay in between. Germline V gene sequence: CDR1 MDHEN, CDR2 SYDVKM. Whole-study findings and limits: Greater clonality was observed in lesional scalp samples, especially alopecia totalis/universalis, versus normal scalp. Sharing of TCRs across patients appeared less clear than in mice, possibly for HLA-related reasons.

Extracted from the samples, RNA was reverse transcribed into cDNA to serve as the sequencing template. Clones were sequenced by immunoSEQ multiplex PCR, and TCRdb holds only the in-frame ones, with some missing. Of around 7,500 clones in the sample, 55% to 70% were seen once. Peripheral blood, together with lesional scalp punch biopsies, was collected from alopecia areata patients. About this clone itself: As yet, its antigen is unknown.

V and J are TRBV28 and TRBJ2-2, with no clear D. Sequenced material: skin, taken at week 0. The receptor comes from a human donor with alopecia areata. Here the CDR3 DNA reads TGTGCCAGCAGCAAATTAGGAACTAACCAATTCACCGGGGAGCTGTTTTTT. This encodes CASSKLGTNQFTGELFF.